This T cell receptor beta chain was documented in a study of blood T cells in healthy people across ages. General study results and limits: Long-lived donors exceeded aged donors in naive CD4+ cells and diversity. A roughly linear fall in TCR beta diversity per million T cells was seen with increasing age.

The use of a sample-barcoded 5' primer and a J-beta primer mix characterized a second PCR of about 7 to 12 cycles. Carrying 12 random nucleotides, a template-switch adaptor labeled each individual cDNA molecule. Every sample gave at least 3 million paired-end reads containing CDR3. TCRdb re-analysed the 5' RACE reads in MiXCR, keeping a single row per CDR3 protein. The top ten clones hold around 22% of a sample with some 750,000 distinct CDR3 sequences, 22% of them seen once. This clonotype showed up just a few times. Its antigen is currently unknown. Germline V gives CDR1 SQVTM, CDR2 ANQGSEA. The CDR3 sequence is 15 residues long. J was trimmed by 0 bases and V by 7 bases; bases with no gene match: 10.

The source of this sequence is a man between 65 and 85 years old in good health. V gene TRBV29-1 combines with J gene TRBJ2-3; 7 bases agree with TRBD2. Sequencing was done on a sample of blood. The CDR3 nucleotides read TGCAGCGGCGGGGAGGGTATTTCTAGCACAGATACGCAGTATTTT. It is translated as CSGGEGISSTDTQYF.